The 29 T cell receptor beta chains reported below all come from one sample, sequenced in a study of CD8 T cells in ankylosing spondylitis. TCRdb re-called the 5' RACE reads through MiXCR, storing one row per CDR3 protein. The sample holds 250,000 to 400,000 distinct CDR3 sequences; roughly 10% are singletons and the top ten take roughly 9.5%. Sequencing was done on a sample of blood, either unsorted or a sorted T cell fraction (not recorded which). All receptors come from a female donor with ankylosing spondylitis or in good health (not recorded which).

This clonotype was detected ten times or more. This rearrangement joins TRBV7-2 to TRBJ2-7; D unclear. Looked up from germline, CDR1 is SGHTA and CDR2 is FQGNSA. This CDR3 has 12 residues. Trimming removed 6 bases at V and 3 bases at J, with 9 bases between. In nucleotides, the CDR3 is TGTGCCAGCAGTACCCCCTACTACGAGCAGTACTTC. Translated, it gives CASSTPYYEQYF.

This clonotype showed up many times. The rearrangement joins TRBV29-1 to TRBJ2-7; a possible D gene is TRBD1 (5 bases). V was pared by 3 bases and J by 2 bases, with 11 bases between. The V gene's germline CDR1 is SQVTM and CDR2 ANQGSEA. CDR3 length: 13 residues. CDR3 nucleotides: TGCAGCGTTGAGGATAGGGGAACCTACGAGCAGTACTTC. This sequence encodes CSVEDRGTYEQYF.

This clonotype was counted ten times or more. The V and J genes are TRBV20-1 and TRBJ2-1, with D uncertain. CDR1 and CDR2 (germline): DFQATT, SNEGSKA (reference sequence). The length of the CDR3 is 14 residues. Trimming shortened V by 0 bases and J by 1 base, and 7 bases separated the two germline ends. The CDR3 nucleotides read TGCAGTGCTAGAGATGGGCTGTCCTACAATGAGCAGTTCTTC. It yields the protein CSARDGLSYNEQFF.

CDR3 in DNA: TGTGCCAGCAGCTGGACTAGCGGGAGGACCTCCTACGAGCAGTACTTC. Translated: CASSWTSGRTSYEQYF. The genes are TRBV6-2 or TRBV6-3 and TRBJ2-7; the match to TRBD2 covers 14 bases. Germline V gives CDR1 MNHEY, CDR2 SVGEGT. The CDR3 consists of 16 residues. The V gene end was trimmed by 6 bases and the J gene end by 0 bases; junction bases not matched to a gene: 4.

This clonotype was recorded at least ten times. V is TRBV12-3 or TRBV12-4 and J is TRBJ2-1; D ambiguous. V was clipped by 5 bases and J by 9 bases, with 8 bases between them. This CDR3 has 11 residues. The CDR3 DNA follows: TGTGCCAGCAGTACTTTCGGTGAGCAGTTCTTC. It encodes CASSTFGEQFF.

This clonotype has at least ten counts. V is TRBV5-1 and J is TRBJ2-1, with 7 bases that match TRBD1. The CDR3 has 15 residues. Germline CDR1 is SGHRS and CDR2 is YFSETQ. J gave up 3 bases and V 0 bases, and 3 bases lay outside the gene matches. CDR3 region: CASSLEGTDYNEQFF. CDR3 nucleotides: TGCGCCAGCAGCTTGGAAGGGACAGACTACAATGAGCAGTTCTTC. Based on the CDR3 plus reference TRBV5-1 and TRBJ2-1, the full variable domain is KAGVTQTPRYLIKTRGQQVTLSCSPISGHRSVSWYQQTPGQGLQFLFEYFSETQRNKGNFPGRFSGRQFSNSRSEMNVSTLELGDSALYLCASSLEGTDYNEQFFGPGTRLTVL.

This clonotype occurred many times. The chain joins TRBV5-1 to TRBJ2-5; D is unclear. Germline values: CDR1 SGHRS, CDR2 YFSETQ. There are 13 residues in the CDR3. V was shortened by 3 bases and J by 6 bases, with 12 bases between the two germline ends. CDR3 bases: TGCGCCAGCAGCTACTCGACACCGAAGACCCAGTACTTC. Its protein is CASSYSTPKTQYF.

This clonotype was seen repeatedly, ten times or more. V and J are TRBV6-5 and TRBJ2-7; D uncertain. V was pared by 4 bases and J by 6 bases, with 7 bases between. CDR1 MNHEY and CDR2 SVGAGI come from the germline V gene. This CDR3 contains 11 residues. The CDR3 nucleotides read TGTGCCAGCAGTTCCACCAGCGAGCAGTACTTC. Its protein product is CASSSTSEQYF.

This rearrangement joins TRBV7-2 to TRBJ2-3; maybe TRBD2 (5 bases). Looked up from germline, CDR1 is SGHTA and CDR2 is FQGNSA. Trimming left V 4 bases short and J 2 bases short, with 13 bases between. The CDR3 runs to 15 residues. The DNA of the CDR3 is TGTGCCAGCAGCTCCCCCAGCGGTTACACAGATACGCAGTATTTT. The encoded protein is CASSSPSGYTDTQYF.

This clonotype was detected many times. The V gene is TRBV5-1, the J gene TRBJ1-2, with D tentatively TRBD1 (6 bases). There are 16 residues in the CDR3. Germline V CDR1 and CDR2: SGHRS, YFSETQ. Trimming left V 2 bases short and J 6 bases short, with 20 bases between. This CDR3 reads CASSFATSGTRNGYTF. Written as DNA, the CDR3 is TGCGCCAGCAGCTTTGCGACCTCCGGGACACGTAATGGCTACACCTTC.

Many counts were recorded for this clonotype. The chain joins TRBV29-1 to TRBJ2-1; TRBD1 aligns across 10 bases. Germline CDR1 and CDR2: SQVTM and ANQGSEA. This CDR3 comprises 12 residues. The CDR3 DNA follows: TGCATCGGACAGGGGGTCGACAATGAGCAGTTCTTC. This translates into CIGQGVDNEQFF.

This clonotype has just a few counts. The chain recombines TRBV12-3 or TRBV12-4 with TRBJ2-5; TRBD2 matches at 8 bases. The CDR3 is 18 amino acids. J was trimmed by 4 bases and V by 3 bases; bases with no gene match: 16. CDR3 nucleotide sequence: TGTGCCAGCAGTTTTTACTCCCCTGGACTAGCAGCAGGAGAGACCCAGTACTTC. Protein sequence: CASSFYSPGLAAGETQYF.

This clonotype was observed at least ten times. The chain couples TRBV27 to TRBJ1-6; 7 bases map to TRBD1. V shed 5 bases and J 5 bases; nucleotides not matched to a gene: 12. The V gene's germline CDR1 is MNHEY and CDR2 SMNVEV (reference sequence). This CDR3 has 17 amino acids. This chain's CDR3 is CASSVKGQAANNSPLHF. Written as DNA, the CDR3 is TGTGCCAGCAGTGTCAAAGGACAGGCGGCGAATAATTCACCCCTCCACTTT.

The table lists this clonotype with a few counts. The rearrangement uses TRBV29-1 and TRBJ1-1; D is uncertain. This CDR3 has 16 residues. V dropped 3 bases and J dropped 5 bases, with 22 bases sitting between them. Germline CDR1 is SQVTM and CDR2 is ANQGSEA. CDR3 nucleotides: TGCAGCGTTGAGGTCCCCCCCGGCAGGCCCGTGACTGAAGCTTTCTTT. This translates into CSVEVPPGRPVTEAFF.

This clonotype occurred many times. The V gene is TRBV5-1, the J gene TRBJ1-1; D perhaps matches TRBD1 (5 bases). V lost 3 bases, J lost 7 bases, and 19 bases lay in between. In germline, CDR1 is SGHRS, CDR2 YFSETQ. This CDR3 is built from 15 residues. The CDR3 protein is CASSSTPGTSIEAFF. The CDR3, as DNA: TGCGCCAGCAGCTCCACCCCAGGGACCTCGATTGAAGCTTTCTTT.

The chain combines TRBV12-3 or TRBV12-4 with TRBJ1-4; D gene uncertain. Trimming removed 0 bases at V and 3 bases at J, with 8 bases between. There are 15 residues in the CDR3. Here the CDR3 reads CASSLAAGPNEKLFF. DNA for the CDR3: TGTGCCAGCAGTTTAGCTGCAGGCCCTAATGAAAAACTGTTTTTT.

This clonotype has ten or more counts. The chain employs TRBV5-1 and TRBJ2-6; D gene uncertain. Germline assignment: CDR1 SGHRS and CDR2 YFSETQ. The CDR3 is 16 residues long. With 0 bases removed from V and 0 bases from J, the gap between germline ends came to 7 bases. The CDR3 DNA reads TGCGCCAGCAGCTTGGGGCTTTTCTCTGGGGCCAACGTCCTGACTTTC. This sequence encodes CASSLGLFSGANVLTF.

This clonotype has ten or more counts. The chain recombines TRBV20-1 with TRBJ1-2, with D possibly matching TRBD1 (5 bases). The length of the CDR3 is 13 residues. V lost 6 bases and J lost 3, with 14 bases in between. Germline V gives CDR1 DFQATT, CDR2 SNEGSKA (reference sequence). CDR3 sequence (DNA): TGCAGTGCGGGACGGCCCGGGGACTATGGCTACACCTTC. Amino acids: CSAGRPGDYGYTF.

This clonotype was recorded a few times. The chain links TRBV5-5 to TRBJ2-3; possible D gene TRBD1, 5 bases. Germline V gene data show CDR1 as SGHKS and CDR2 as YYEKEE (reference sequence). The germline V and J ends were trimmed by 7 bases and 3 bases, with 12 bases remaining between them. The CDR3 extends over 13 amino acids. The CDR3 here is CASLHPGTDTQYF. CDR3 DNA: TGTGCCAGCCTTCACCCAGGGACAGATACGCAGTATTTT.

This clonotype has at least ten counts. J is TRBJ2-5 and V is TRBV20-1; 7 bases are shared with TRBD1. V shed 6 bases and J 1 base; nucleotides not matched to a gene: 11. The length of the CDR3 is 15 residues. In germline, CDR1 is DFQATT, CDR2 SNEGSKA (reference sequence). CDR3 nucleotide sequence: TGCAGTGCAAAAATCAGGGGGAATCTCCAAGAGACCCAGTACTTC. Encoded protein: CSAKIRGNLQETQYF.

CDR3 sequence (DNA): TGCAGTGCTAGGGGACAGGGACTCGGTTTCCAAGAGACCCAGTACTTC. Amino acids: CSARGQGLGFQETQYF. The chain combines TRBV20-1 with TRBJ2-5; 9 nucleotides agree with TRBD1. V lost 3 bases and J lost 1; bases outside the gene matches: 9. The V gene's germline CDR1 is DFQATT and CDR2 SNEGSKA (reference sequence). The CDR3 has 16 amino acids.

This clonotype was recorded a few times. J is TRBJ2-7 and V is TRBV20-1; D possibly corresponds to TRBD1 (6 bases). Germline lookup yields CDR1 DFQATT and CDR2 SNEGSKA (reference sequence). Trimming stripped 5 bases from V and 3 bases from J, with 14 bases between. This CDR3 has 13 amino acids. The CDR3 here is CSADPQTGYEQYF. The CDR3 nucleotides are TGCAGTGCTGACCCGCAGACAGGCTACGAGCAGTACTTC.

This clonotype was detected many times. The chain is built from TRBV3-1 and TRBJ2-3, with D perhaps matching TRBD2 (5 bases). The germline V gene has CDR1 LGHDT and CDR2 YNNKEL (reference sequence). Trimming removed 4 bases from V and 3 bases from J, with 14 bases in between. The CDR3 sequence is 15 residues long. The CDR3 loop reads CASSLEGGRTDTQYF. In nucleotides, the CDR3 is TGTGCCAGCAGCCTTGAAGGAGGACGAACAGATACGCAGTATTTT.

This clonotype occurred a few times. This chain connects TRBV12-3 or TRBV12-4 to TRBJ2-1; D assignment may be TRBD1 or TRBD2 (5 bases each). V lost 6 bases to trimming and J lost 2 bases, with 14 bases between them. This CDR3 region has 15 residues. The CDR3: CASSPSGTTYNEQFF. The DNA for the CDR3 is TGTGCCAGCAGCCCTTCGGGGACGACCTACAATGAGCAGTTCTTC.

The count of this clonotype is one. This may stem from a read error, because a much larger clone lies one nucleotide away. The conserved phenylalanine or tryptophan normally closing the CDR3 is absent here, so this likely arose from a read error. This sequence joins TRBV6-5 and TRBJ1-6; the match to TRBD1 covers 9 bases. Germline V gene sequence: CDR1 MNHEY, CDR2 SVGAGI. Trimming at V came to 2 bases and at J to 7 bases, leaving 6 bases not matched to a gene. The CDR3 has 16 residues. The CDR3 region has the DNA TGTGCCAGCAGTTACCAGATGGGACAGGGAAATTCACCCCTCCACTAT. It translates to CASSYQMGQGNSPLHY.

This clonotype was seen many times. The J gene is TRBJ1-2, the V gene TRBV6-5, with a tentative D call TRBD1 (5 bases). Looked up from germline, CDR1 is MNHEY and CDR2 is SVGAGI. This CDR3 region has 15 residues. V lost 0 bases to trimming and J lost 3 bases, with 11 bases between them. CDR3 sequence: CASSYSLTAYYGYTF. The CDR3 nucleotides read TGTGCCAGCAGTTACTCATTGACAGCATACTATGGCTACACCTTC.

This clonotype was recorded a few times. The CDR3 DNA sequence: TGTGCCATCAGTGACCACACCGGGACAGTTATTTACGAGCAGTACTTC. Protein product: CAISDHTGTVIYEQYF. The chain recombines TRBV10-3 with TRBJ2-7; 7 bases map to TRBD1. CDR1 is ENHRY and CDR2 is SYGVKD in the germline V gene. CDR3 length: 16 amino acids. The trim removed 3 bases at V and 4 bases at J, leaving 12 bases unmatched.

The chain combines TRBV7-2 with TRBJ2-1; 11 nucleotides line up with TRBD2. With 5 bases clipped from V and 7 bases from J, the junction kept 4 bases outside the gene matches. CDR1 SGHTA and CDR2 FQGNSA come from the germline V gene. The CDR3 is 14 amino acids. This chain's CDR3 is CASSLGLAVNEQFF. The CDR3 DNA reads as TGTGCCAGCAGCCTGGGACTAGCGGTGAATGAGCAGTTCTTC.

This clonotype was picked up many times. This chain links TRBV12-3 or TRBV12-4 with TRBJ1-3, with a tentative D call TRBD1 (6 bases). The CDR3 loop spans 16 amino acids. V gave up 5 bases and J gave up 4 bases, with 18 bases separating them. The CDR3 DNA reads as TGTGCCAGCAGTATTAAAGCAGGGGTTTCAGGAAACACCATATATTTT. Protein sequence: CASSIKAGVSGNTIYF.